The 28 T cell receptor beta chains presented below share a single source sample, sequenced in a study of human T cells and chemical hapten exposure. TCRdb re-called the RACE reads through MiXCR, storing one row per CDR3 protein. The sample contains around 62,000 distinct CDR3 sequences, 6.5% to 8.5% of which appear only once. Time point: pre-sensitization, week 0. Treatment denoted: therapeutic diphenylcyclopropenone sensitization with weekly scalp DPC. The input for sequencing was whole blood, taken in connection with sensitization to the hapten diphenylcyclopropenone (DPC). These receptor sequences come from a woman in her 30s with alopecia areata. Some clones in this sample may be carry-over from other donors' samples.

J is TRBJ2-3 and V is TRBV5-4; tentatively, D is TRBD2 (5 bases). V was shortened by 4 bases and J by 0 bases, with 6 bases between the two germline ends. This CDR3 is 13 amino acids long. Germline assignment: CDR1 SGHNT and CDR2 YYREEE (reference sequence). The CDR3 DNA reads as TGTGCCAGCAGCAGGGAGAGCACAGATACGCAGTATTTT. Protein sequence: CASSRESTDTQYF.

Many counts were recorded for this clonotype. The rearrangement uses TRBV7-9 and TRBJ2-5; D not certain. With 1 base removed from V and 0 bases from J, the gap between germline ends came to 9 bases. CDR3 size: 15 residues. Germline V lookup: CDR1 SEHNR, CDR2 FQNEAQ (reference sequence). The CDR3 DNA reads TGTGCCAGCAGCTTAGACCCAGAAAACCAAGAGACCCAGTACTTC. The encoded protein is CASSLDPENQETQYF.

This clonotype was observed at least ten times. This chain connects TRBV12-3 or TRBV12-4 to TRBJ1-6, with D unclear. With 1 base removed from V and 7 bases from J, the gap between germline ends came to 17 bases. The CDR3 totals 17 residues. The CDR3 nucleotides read TGTGCCAGCAGTTTAGGGGTCCCCGGGTTGTTGAATTCACCCCTCCACTTT. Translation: CASSLGVPGLLNSPLHF.

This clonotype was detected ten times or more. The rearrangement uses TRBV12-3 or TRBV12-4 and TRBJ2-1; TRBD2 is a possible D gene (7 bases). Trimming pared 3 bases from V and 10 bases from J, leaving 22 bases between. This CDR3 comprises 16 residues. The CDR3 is CASSFGPQRGGREQFF. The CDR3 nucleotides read TGTGCCAGCAGTTTTGGCCCCCAAAGGGGGGGCCGCGAGCAGTTCTTC.

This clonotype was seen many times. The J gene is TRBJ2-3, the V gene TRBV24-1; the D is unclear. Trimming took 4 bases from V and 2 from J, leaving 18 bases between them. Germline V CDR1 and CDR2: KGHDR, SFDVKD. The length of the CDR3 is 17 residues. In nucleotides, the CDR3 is TGTGCCACCAGTGACGGACCGGACGGCTTGAACACAGATACGCAGTATTTT. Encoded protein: CATSDGPDGLNTDTQYF.

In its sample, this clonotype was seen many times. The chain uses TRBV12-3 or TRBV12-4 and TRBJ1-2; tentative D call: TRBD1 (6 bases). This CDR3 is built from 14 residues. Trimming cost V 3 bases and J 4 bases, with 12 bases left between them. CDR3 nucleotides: TGTGCCAGCAGTTTGATCGGACAGAGCTATGGCTACACCTTC. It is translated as CASSLIGQSYGYTF.

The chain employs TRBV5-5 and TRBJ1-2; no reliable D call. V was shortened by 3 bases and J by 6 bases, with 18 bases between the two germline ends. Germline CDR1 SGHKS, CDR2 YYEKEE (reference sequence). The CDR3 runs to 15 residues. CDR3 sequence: CASSSIPGVLDGYTF. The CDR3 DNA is TGTGCCAGCAGCTCAATACCCGGGGTGTTGGATGGCTACACCTTC.

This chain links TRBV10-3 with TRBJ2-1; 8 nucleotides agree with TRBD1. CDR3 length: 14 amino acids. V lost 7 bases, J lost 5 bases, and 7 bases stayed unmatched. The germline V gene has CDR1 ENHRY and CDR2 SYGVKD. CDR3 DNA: TGTGCCATCACTACAGACAGGGGCCACAATGAGCAGTTCTTC. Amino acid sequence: CAITTDRGHNEQFF.

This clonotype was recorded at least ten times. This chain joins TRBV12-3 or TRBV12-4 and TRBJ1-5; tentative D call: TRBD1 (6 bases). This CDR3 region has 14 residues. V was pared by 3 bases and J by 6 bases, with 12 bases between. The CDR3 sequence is CASSFDGGSQPQHF. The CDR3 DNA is TGTGCCAGCAGTTTTGATGGGGGCAGTCAGCCCCAGCATTTT.

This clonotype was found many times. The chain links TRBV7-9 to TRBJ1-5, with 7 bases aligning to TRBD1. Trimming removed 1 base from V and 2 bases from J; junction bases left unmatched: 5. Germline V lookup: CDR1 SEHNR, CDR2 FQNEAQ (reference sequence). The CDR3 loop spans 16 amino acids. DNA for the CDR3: TGTGCCAGCAGCTTAGTTTACAGGGGACGCAATCAGCCCCAGCATTTT. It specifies CASSLVYRGRNQPQHF.

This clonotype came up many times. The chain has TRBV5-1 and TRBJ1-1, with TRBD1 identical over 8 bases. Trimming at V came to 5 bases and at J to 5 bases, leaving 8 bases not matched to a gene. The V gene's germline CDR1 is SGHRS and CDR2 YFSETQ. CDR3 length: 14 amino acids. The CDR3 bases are TGCGCCAGCAGTTCAGGGGGCTTGGGAACTGAAGCTTTCTTT. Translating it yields CASSSGGLGTEAFF.

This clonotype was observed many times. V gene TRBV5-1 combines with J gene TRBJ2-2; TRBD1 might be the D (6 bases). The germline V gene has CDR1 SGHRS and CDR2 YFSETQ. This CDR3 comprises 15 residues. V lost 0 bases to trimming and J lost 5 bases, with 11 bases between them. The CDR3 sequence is CASSLDRVRTGELFF. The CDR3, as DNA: TGCGCCAGCAGCTTGGACAGGGTGAGAACCGGGGAGCTGTTTTTT.

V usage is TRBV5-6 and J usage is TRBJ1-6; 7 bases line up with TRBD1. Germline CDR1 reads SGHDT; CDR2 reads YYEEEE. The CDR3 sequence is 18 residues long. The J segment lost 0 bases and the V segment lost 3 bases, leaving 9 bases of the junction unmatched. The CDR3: CASSWDTGAYSYNSPLHF. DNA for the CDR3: TGTGCCAGCAGCTGGGACACAGGGGCCTACTCCTATAATTCACCCCTCCACTTT.

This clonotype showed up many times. The chain's CDR3 is CASSGSVNEQFF. The CDR3 coding sequence is TGTGCCAGCAGTGGCAGCGTAAATGAGCAGTTCTTC. The chain couples TRBV2 to TRBJ2-1, with D uncertain. The germline V gene encodes CDR1 SNHLY and CDR2 FYNNEI. The CDR3 runs to 12 residues. Between the trimmed V and J ends, which lost 4 bases and 7 bases, there was a span of 8 bases.

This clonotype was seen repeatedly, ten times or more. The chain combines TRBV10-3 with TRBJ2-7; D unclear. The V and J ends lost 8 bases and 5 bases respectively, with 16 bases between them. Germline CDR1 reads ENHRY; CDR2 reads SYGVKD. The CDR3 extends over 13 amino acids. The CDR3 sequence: CAIGKGPSDEQYF. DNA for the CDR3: TGTGCCATCGGGAAAGGGCCCTCTGACGAGCAGTACTTC.

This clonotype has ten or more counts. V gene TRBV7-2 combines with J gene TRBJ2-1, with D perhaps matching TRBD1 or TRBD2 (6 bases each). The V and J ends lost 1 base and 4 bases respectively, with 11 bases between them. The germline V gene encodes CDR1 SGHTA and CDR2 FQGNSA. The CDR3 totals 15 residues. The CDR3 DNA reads TGTGCCAGCAGCTTAGGCCGGGGGACATACAATGAGCAGTTCTTC. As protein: CASSLGRGTYNEQFF.

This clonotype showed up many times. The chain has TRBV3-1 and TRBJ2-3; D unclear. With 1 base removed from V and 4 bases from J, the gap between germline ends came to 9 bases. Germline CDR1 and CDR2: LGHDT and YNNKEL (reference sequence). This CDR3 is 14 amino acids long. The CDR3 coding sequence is TGTGCCAGCAGCCAAGTGGGATGGGCAGATACGCAGTATTTT. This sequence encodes CASSQVGWADTQYF.

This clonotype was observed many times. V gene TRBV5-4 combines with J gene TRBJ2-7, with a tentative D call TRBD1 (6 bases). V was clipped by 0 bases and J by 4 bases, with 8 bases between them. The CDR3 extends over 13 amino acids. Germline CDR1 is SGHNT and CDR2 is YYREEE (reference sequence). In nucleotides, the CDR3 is TGTGCCAGCAGCTTGGACAGGGTGTACGAGCAGTACTTC. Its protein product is CASSLDRVYEQYF.

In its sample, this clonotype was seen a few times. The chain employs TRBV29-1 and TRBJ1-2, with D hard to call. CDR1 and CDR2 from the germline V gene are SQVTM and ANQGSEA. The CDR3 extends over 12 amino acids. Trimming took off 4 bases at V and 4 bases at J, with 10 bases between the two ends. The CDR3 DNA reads TGCAGCGTTGTGAACGTGGGCTATGGCTACACCTTC. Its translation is CSVVNVGYGYTF.

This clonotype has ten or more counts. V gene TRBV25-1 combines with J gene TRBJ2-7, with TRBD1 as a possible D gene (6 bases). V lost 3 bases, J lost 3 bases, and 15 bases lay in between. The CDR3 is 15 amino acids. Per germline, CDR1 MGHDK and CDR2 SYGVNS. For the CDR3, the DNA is TGTGCCAGCAGTGATCATACCCGAGGGGGCTACGAGCAGTACTTC. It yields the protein CASSDHTRGGYEQYF.

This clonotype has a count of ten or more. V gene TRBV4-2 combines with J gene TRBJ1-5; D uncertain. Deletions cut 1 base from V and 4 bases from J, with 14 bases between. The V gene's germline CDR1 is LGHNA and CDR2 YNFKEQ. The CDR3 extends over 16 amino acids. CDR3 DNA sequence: TGTGCCAGCAGCCAAGTTTTCAACCCGGAGAATCAGCCCCAGCATTTT. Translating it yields CASSQVFNPENQPQHF.

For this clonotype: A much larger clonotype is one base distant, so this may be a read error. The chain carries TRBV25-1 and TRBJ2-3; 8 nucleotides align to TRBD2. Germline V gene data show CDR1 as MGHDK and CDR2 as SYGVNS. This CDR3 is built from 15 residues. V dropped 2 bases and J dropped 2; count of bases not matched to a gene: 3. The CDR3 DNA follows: TGTGCCAGCAGTGAAAACGGGGGGGCCACAGATACGCAGTATTTT. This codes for CASSENGGATDTQYF.

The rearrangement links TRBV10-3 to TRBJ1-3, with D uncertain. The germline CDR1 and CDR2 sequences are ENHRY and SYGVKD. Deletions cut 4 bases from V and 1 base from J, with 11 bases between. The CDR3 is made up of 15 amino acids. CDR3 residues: CAISVVGTSGNTIYF. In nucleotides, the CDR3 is TGTGCCATCAGTGTGGTCGGAACATCTGGAAACACCATATATTTT.

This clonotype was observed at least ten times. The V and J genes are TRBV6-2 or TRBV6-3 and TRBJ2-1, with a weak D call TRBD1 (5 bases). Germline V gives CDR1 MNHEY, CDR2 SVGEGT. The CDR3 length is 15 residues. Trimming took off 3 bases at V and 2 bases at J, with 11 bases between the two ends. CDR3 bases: TGTGCCAGCAGTTATAGGCAGGGCACCTACAATGAGCAGTTCTTC. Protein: CASSYRQGTYNEQFF.

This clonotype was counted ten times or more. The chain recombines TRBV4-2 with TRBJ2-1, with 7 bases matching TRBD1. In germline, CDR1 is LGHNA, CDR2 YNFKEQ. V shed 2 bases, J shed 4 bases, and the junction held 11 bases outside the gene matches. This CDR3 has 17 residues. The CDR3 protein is CASSQRQGTSSYNEQFF. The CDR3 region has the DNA TGTGCCAGCAGCCAACGACAGGGAACAAGTTCTTACAATGAGCAGTTCTTC.

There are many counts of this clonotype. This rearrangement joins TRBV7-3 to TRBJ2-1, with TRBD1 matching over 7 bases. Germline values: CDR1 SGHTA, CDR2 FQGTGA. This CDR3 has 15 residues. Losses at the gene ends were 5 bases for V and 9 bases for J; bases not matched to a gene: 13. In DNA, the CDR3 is TGTGCCAGCAGCGCCAAACAGGGGAGAAGGTCTGAGCAGTTCTTC. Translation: CASSAKQGRRSEQFF. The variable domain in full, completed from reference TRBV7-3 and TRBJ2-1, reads GAGVSQTPSNKVTEKGKYVELRCDPISGHTALYWYRQSLGQGPEFLIYFQGTGAADDSGLPNDRFFAVRPEGSVSTLKIQRTERGDSAVYLCASSAKQGRRSEQFFGPGTRLTVL.

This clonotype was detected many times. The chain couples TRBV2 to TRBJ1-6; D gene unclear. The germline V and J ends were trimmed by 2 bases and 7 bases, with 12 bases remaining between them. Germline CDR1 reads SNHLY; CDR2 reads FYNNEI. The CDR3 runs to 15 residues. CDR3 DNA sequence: TGTGCCAGCAGTGAACGGCAGCAAACCAATTCACCCCTCCACTTT. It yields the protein CASSERQQTNSPLHF.

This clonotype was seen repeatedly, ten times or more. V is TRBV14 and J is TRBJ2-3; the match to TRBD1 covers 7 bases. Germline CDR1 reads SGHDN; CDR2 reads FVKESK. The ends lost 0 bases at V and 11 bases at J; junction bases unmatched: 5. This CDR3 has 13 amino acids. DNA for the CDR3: TGTGCCAGCAGCCAAGATCTCAGGGACAGGCAGTATTTT. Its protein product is CASSQDLRDRQYF.